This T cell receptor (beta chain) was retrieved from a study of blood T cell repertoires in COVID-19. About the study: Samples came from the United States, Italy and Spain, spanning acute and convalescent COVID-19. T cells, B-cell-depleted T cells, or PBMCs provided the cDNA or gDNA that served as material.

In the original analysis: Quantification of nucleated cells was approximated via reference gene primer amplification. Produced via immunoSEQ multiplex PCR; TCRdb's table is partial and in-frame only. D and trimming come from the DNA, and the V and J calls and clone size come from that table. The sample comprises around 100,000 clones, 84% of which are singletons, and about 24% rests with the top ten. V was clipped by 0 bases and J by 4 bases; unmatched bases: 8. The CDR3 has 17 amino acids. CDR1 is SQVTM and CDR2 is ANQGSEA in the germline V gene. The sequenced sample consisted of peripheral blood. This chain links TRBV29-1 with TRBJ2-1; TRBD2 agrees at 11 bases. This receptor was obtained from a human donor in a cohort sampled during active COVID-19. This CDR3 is CSVEDPTSGSPYNEQFF. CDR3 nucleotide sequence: TGCAGCGTTGAAGATCCCACTAGCGGGAGTCCTTACAATGAGCAGTTCTTC.